This entry concerns a single T cell receptor (beta chain). Its antigen is as yet unknown. The data are from a study of lymphopenia after photon versus proton radiotherapy. Study conclusions and caveats: Post-nadir TCR diversity decline inversely tracked overall survival among those who died. Oligoclonal CD8+ Temra expansion after nadir drove photon patients' diversity drop. Photon-treated patients lost naive T cells and TCR diversity; proton-treated stayed stable.

TCRdb's copy holds only in-frame clones and misses some; the assay was immunoSEQ multiplex PCR. The sample comprises some 70,000 clones, about nine tenths of which are singletons, and approximately 11% rests with the top ten. CDR1 is GTSNPN and CDR2 is SVGIG in the germline V gene (reference sequence). The V and J ends lost 2 bases and 2 bases respectively, with 18 bases between them. This CDR3 has 17 residues. This sequence was found in a man older than 75 with esophageal cancer. Sequencing used peripheral blood, obtained from a patient treated with proton-based radiotherapy. V and J are TRBV30 and TRBJ1-4, with D possibly matching TRBD1 (5 bases). CDR3 loop: CAWSSSRGDGTNEKLFF. The CDR3 coding sequence is TGTGCCTGGAGTTCCTCCCGGGGGGACGGGACTAATGAAAAACTGTTTTTT.